The 19 T cell receptor beta chains in this list originate from one sample, sequenced in a study of cytomegalovirus exposure and HLA in healthy donors. PCR primers comprised 60 Vbeta and 13 Jbeta primers. The table came from immunoSEQ multiplex PCR; TCRdb's copy has only in-frame clones and leaves some out. The data show about 160,000 clones, about 75% seen once. The sample was PBMCs. Receptors originate from a woman aged 45 to 65 in good health and CMV-seropositive.

The rearrangement uses TRBV6-5 and TRBJ2-5, with 10 bases matching TRBD2. Per the germline V gene, CDR1 is MNHEY and CDR2 is SVGAGI. After removal of 2 bases from V and 3 bases from J, the junction contained 6 bases not matched to a gene. CDR3 length: 16 amino acids. The CDR3, as DNA: TGTGCCAGCAGTTACACTCCTAGCGGGGGTAAAGAGACCCAGTACTTC. It specifies CASSYTPSGGKETQYF.

The V call is TRBV7-5, the J call TRBJ1-5; no check of the table's D call, TRBD1, against the DNA was made. TRBV7-5 is a known pseudogene. There are 16 residues in the CDR3. The CDR3 coding sequence is TGTGCCAGAAGCTTAGCGGGACAGGGGGCGCGTCAGCCCCAGCATTTT. This encodes CARSLAGQGARQPQHF.

The V call is TRBV11-2, the J call TRBJ1-6; the match to TRBD1 covers 9 bases. Looked up from germline, CDR1 is SGHAT and CDR2 is FQNNGV. The CDR3 is made up of 15 amino acids. V shed 5 bases, J shed 7 bases, and the junction held 6 bases outside the gene matches. The CDR3 is CASSGQGFQNSPLHF. In DNA, the CDR3 is TGTGCCAGCAGCGGACAGGGGTTTCAAAATTCACCCCTCCACTTT.

The chain links TRBV7-9 to TRBJ1-1, with 7 bases fitting TRBD1. This CDR3 comprises 14 residues. Germline trimming cut 8 bases from V and 5 bases from J; bases unmatched to any gene: 11. The V gene's germline CDR1 is SEHNR and CDR2 FQNEAQ (reference sequence). The CDR3 nucleotides read TGTGCCAGCGGATTTACAGGGGATGGGACTGAAGCTTTCTTT. Encoded protein: CASGFTGDGTEAFF.

The chain links TRBV2 to TRBJ2-2; weak D call: TRBD2 (6 bases). V gave up 4 bases and J gave up 0 bases, with 9 bases separating them. The CDR3 spans 15 residues. The germline V gene encodes CDR1 SNHLY and CDR2 FYNNEI. CDR3 in DNA: TGTGCCAGCAGTGTTGAGCGGGCGAACACCGGGGAGCTGTTTTTT. It codes for CASSVERANTGELFF.

This clone was counted a single time. The V gene is TRBV4-1, the J gene TRBJ1-6; no clear D gene. This CDR3 region has 15 residues. V was cut by 4 bases and J by 14 bases, with 21 bases left in between. CDR1 and CDR2 from the germline V gene are MGHRA and YSYEKL. For the CDR3, the DNA is TGCGCCAGCAGCCCAACCCTGGACTGGTCCTCTGCCCTCCACTTT. It encodes CASSPTLDWSSALHF.

CDR3 loop: CASSPGTVYGYTF. In nucleotides, the CDR3 is TGTGCCAGCAGTCCAGGGACAGTCTATGGCTACACCTTC. The genes are TRBV27 and TRBJ1-2; 7 bases match TRBD1. Germline CDR1 reads MNHEY; CDR2 reads SMNVEV (reference sequence). V lost 5 bases, J lost 4 bases, and 4 bases stayed unmatched. CDR3 length: 13 amino acids.

The V and J genes are TRBV7-2 and TRBJ2-1; 8 nucleotides match TRBD2. The trim removed 4 bases at V and 11 bases at J, leaving 7 bases unmatched. Germline CDR1 SGHTA, CDR2 FQGNSA. The CDR3 sequence is 13 residues long. The CDR3 loop reads CASSSSSGNKQFF. CDR3 DNA sequence: TGTGCCAGCAGCTCGAGTAGCGGGAACAAGCAGTTCTTC.

The CDR3 DNA reads as TGTGCCAGCACTGACGGAGGGGCCCACGAGCAGTACTTC. Translated: CASTDGGAHEQYF. This chain links TRBV28 with TRBJ2-7, with D tentatively TRBD2 (6 bases). The V end was cut by 7 bases, the J end by 5 bases, with 15 bases between. Per the germline V gene, CDR1 is MDHEN and CDR2 is SYDVKM. The CDR3 sequence is 13 residues long.

The genes are TRBV2 and TRBJ1-2; no definite D call. With 2 bases removed from V and 13 bases from J, the gap between germline ends came to 14 bases. CDR3 length equals 12 residues. Germline values: CDR1 SNHLY, CDR2 FYNNEI. CDR3 protein: CASSELGGDCTF. The CDR3 DNA reads TGTGCCAGCAGTGAACTCGGAGGAGACTGCACCTTC.

The table lists this clone with a count of one. V usage is TRBV27 and J usage is TRBJ1-6; D is possibly TRBD1 (5 bases). Trimming took 7 bases from V and 7 from J, leaving 17 bases between them. Per germline, CDR1 MNHEY and CDR2 SMNVEV (reference sequence). The CDR3 extends over 15 amino acids. CDR3 protein: CASTFVRGGNSPLHF. In DNA, the CDR3 is TGTGCCAGCACTTTCGTAAGGGGCGGAAATTCACCCCTCCACTTT.

In its sample, this clone was seen a few times. CDR3 region: CASSQTQGGRQPQHF. The CDR3 nucleotides read TGTGCCAGCAGCCAAACACAGGGTGGCCGGCAGCCCCAGCATTTT. The chain has TRBV7-2 and TRBJ1-5; D is perhaps TRBD1 (6 bases). Germline CDR1 and CDR2: SGHTA and FQGNSA. The CDR3 consists of 15 residues. Trimming took off 5 bases at V and 7 bases at J, with 18 bases between the two ends.

The chain links TRBV5-1 to TRBJ1-4; the D gene is possibly TRBD1 (6 bases). The CDR3 is made up of 15 amino acids. Germline V gives CDR1 SGHRS, CDR2 YFSETQ. V was shortened by 0 bases and J by 3 bases, with 9 bases between the two germline ends. The CDR3 region is CASSLGTGPNEKLFF. CDR3 sequence (DNA): TGCGCCAGCAGCTTGGGTACAGGGCCTAATGAAAAACTGTTTTTT.

The chain has TRBV6-1 and TRBJ2-7; unclear D gene. Trimming left V 3 bases short and J 2 bases short, with 5 bases between. This CDR3 is built from 12 residues. The germline V gene has CDR1 MNHNS and CDR2 SASEGT. CDR3 nucleotide sequence: TGTGCCAGCAGTGACGACACCTACGAGCAGTACTTC. Protein product: CASSDDTYEQYF.

The rearrangement uses TRBV29-1 and TRBJ2-7; D uncertain. Germline assignment: CDR1 SQVTM and CDR2 ANQGSEA. V lost 1 base and J lost 2, with 9 bases in between. CDR3 length: 13 residues. In nucleotides, the CDR3 is TGCAGCGTTGAAGGGGCCGGAACCTACGAGCAGTACTTC. Translation gives CSVEGAGTYEQYF.

This sequence joins TRBV28 and TRBJ1-6, with D perhaps matching TRBD1 (6 bases). Germline CDR1 and CDR2: MDHEN and SYDVKM. Trimming pared 5 bases from V and 5 bases from J, leaving 16 bases between. The CDR3 length is 16 residues. The CDR3 DNA reads as TGTGCCAGCAGTCAGGGGAGTTTTCGGAATAATTCACCCCTCCACTTT. This translates into CASSQGSFRNNSPLHF.

This rearrangement joins TRBV5-8 to TRBJ2-2; possible D gene TRBD1, 5 bases. The V and J ends lost 6 bases and 1 base respectively, with 13 bases between them. Germline V gene data show CDR1 as SGHTS and CDR2 as YDEGEE. The CDR3 has 15 amino acids. CDR3 in amino acids: CASTYDSRNTGELFF. CDR3 nucleotides: TGTGCCAGCACTTACGACAGCCGGAACACCGGGGAGCTGTTTTTT.

This clone was seen only a few times. The chain recombines TRBV4-1 with TRBJ2-5; 12 positions agree with TRBD1. Losses at the gene ends were 4 bases for V and 5 bases for J; bases not matched to a gene: 8. Germline CDR1 reads MGHRA; CDR2 reads YSYEKL. The CDR3 consists of 16 residues. CDR3 protein: CASSRGQGAGGETQYF. CDR3 bases: TGCGCCAGCAGCCGGGGACAGGGGGCCGGGGGGGAGACCCAGTACTTC.

This CDR3 is CASSEGTSGLNEQFF. In nucleotides, the CDR3 is TGCGCCAGCAGTGAAGGGACTAGCGGTCTCAATGAGCAGTTCTTC. This chain connects TRBV10-1 to TRBJ2-1; the match to TRBD2 covers 11 bases. The V and J ends lost 3 bases and 6 bases, in that order; junction bases with no gene match: 4. Germline CDR1 and CDR2: WNHNN and SYGVQD (reference sequence). The CDR3 spans 15 residues.